This entry lists 10 T cell receptor beta chains sequenced from one sample in a study of shared clonotypes between healthy human individuals. Clones were read by immunoSEQ multiplex PCR, and TCRdb kept only the in-frame ones, dropping some. In the table there are over 850,000 clones, around three quarters of which are singletons. Sequenced sample: memory CD4+ T cells from PBMCs. This sample's subset: CD45RA-negative fraction. The receptors come from a man aged 18 to 29 in good health. Some clones in this sample may be carry-over from other donors' samples.

The chain uses TRBV11-3 and TRBJ2-2, with D uncertain. This CDR3 has 14 amino acids. V was cut by 4 bases and J by 6 bases, with 12 bases left in between. Germline CDR1 reads SGHNT; CDR2 reads YENEEA. The CDR3 DNA sequence: TGTGCCAGCAGCTGGGATACTCGTTCCGGGGAGCTGTTTTTT. Amino acid sequence: CASSWDTRSGELFF.

This clone appeared a few times. The sample contains more than one DNA sequence encoding this CDR3. The gene calls are TRBV4-3 and TRBJ2-7, with 9 bases aligning to TRBD1. This CDR3 region has 13 residues. CDR1 and CDR2 (germline): LGHNA, YSLEER. After removal of 6 bases from V and 3 bases from J, the junction contained 3 bases not matched to a gene. The CDR3 DNA reads as TGCGCCAGCAGTCGGGACAGGGACTACGAGCAGTACTTC. As protein: CASSRDRDYEQYF.

The J gene is TRBJ2-7, the V gene TRBV5-1; 7 bases align to TRBD2. The CDR3 covers 14 residues. Germline V lookup: CDR1 SGHRS, CDR2 YFSETQ. With V trimmed by 6 bases and J by 7 bases, 13 bases remained unmatched. The CDR3 is CASKLGTTGREQYF. The CDR3 DNA is TGCGCCAGCAAGTTGGGGACTACCGGACGGGAGCAGTACTTC. Supplemented by reference TRBV5-1 and TRBJ2-7, the full variable domain reads KAGVTQTPRYLIKTRGQQVTLSCSPISGHRSVSWYQQTPGQGLQFLFEYFSETQRNKGNFPGRFSGRQFSNSRSEMNVSTLELGDSALYLCASKLGTTGREQYFGPGTRLTVT.

The CDR3 is CASRQGRTGNTIYF. The DNA of the CDR3 is TGTGCCAGCCGACAGGGGCGCACTGGAAACACCATATATTTT. The chain combines TRBV6-5 with TRBJ1-3; TRBD1 matches at 8 bases. Germline values: CDR1 MNHEY, CDR2 SVGAGI. The V gene end was trimmed by 8 bases and the J gene end by 2 bases; junction bases not matched to a gene: 5. The CDR3 is made up of 14 amino acids.

V gene TRBV30 combines with J gene TRBJ2-1; no definite D call. Germline V gives CDR1 GTSNPN, CDR2 SVGIG (reference sequence). The CDR3 runs 14 residues. Trimming removed 0 bases from V and 5 bases from J, with 11 bases in between. The CDR3 DNA follows: TGTGCCTGGAGTGTAGGTTTCCATCACAATGAGCAGTTCTTC. It specifies CAWSVGFHHNEQFF.

The rearrangement links TRBV6-5 to TRBJ2-3; perhaps TRBD2 as D (6 bases). The CDR3 is made up of 14 amino acids. V gave up 6 bases and J gave up 1 base, with 11 bases separating them. Germline V gene data show CDR1 as MNHEY and CDR2 as SVGAGI. The CDR3 DNA follows: TGTGCCAGCAGAAATCCGGGGGGCACAGATACGCAGTATTTT. Amino acids: CASRNPGGTDTQYF.

This clone was picked up many times. This chain uses TRBV29-1 with TRBJ1-3, with 7 bases matching TRBD1. This CDR3 is 16 amino acids long. Looked up from germline, CDR1 is SQVTM and CDR2 is ANQGSEA. The V and J ends lost 7 bases and 2 bases, in that order; junction bases with no gene match: 14. CDR3 in amino acids: CSAGGSFLRTGNTIYF. The CDR3 DNA is TGCAGCGCAGGGGGGTCATTTTTAAGGACTGGAAACACCATATATTTT.

Points on this clone: A read error may be the cause here, since a much bigger clone is one base away. Other DNA sequences in the same sample also yield this CDR3. V usage is TRBV6-1 and J usage is TRBJ1-5, with a possible D match to TRBD1 (5 bases). V gave up 7 bases and J gave up 5 bases, with 15 bases separating them. The CDR3 runs 14 residues. Germline-derived CDR1 and CDR2 are MNHNS and SASEGT. CDR3 sequence (DNA): TGTGCCAGCAACCCGGGGCAGGCTCATCAGCCCCAGCATTTT. It codes for CASNPGQAHQPQHF.

The rearrangement uses TRBV27 and TRBJ1-1, with D hard to call. Per germline, CDR1 MNHEY and CDR2 SMNVEV (reference sequence). The CDR3 contains 15 residues. V gave up 0 bases and J gave up 5 bases, with 13 bases separating them. CDR3 loop: CASSLSGLARTEAFF. CDR3 DNA sequence: TGTGCCAGCAGTTTATCGGGTCTCGCCCGAACTGAAGCTTTCTTT.

This chain uses TRBV5-5 with TRBJ1-1, with D perhaps TRBD1 (6 bases). From germline, CDR1 is SGHKS and CDR2 YYEKEE (reference sequence). This CDR3 spans 14 amino acids. With 4 bases removed from V and 6 bases from J, the gap between germline ends came to 16 bases. The CDR3 DNA follows: TGTGCCAGCAGCCAAGAATCAGACAGGCCTGAAGCTTTCTTT. It specifies CASSQESDRPEAFF.